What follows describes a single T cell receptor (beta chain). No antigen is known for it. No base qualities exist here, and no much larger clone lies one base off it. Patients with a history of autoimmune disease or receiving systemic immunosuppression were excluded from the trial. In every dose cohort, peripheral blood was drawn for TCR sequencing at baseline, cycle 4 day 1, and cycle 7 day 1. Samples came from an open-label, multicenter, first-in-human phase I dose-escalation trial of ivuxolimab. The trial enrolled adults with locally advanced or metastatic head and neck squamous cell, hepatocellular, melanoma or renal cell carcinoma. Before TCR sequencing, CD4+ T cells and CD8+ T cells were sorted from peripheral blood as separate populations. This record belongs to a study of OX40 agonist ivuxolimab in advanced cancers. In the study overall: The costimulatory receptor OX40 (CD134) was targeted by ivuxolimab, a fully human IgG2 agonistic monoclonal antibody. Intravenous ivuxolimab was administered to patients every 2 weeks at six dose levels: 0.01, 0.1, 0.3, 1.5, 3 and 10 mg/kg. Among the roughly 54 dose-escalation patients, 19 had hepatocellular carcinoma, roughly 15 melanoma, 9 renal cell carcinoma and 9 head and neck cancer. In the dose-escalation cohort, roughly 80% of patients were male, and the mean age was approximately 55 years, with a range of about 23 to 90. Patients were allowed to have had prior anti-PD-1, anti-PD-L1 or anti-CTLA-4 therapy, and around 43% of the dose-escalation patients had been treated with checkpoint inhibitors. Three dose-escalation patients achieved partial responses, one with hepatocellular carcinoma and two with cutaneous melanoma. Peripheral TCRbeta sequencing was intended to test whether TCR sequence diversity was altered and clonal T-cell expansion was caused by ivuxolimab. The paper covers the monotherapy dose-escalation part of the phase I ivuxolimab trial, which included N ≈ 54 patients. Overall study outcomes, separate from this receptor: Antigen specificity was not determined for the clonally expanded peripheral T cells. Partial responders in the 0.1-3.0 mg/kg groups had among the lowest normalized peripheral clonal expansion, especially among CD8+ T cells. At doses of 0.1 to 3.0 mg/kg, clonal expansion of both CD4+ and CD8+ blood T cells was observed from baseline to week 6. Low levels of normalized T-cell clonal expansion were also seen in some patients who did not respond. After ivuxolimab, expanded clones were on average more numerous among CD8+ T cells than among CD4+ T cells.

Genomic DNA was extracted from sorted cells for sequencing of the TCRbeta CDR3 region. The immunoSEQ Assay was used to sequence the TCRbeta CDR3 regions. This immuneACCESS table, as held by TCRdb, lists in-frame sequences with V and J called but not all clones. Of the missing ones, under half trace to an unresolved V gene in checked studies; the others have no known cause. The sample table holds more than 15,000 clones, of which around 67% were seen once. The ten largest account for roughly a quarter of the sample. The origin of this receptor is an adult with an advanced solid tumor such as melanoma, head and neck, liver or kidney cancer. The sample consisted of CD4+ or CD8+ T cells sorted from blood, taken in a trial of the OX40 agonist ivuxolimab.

CDR3 loop: CASSSQGGAGGYTF. The DNA is TGTGCCAGCAGCTCCCAGGGGGGCGCGGGTGGCTACACCTTC. In this chain, TRBV11-3 is recombined with TRBJ1-2; 7 of the junction bases match TRBD1. V and J are trimmed by 4 bases and 7 bases, and the gene matches miss 9 bases of the junction. The CDR3 goes from the cysteine to the phenylalanine over 14 residues. CDR3 DNA only is kept here, 42 bases in frame from base 1. The germline V gene yields SGHNT for CDR1 and YENEEA for CDR2.